This T cell receptor (beta chain) derives from a study of neurological immune-mediated disorders. CDR1 is SGHVS, CDR2 FQNEAQ, per germline. With V trimmed by 2 bases and J by 3 bases, 3 bases remained unmatched. The CDR3 covers 14 residues. One entry per CDR3 protein, called by TCRdb with MiXCR from the 5' RACE reads. The sample includes approximately 77,000 distinct CDR3 sequences, about 9.7% seen only once; the top ten take 1.7%. This clonotype was counted at least ten times. The V gene is TRBV7-8, the J gene TRBJ1-2; 7 bases are a match to TRBD1. Source material: PBMCs. This receptor was identified in a middle-aged man in good health. The chain's CDR3 is CASSLSGTDYGYTF. The DNA for the CDR3 is TGTGCCAGCAGCTTATCTGGGACAGACTATGGCTACACCTTC.